The rows below give T cell receptor beta chains drawn from one sample of a study of cytomegalovirus exposure and HLA in healthy donors. TCRdb's table, derived via immunoSEQ multiplex PCR, lists solely in-frame clones and lacks some. The sample includes some 180,000 clones, 70% to 80% of them seen just once. The sample consisted of PBMCs. The receptors here all came from a woman aged 25 to 39 in good health and CMV-seropositive. CDR3s include the opening cysteine and the closing phenylalanine or tryptophan. The D gene is left open where the match is weak. Clone size is shown for a subset of rows, as once, few, many or a class of expanded clone.

d_call	j_call	clone_size	v_call	cdr3_nt	cdr3_aa
NA	TRBJ2-5	NA	TRBV9	TGTGCCAGCAGCGTAGGTTGGACAATTCAAGAGACCCAGTACTTC	CASSVGWTIQETQYF
NA	TRBJ2-2	NA	TRBV28	TGTGCCAGCAGTTTGACAGGCAAAAAGTCCGGGGAGCTGTTTTTT	CASSLTGKKSGELFF
NA	TRBJ2-5	NA	TRBV9	TGTGCCAGCAGCCGAAGCGGCCGTCAGGAGACCCAGTACTTC	CASSRSGRQETQYF
NA	TRBJ2-7	NA	TRBV28	TGTGCCAGCAGTTTCCCGGGGGGCAGGGGGCGAACAAGGTCGGACGAGCAGTACTTC	CASSFPGGRGRTRSDEQYF
TRBD2	TRBJ2-5	NA	TRBV28	TGTGCCAGCAGTCGGGGGGGAGAGACCCAGTACTTC	CASSRGGETQYF
TRBD2	TRBJ2-7	NA	TRBV6-1	TGTGCCAGCAGTTCCCCCGGGAGGGGTACCTACGAGCAGTACTTC	CASSSPGRGTYEQYF
NA	TRBJ1-5	NA	TRBV30	TGTGCCTGGAGTAGGGCCGGGGGAGGCAATCAGCCCCAGCATTTT	CAWSRAGGGNQPQHF
NA	TRBJ1-4	few	TRBV5-8	TGTGCCAGCAGCATCGCCCGGAATGAAAAACTGTTTTTT	CASSIARNEKLFF
NA	TRBJ2-7	NA	TRBV9	TGTGCCAGCAGCGTAGCGGACAGCTACGAGCAGTACTTC	CASSVADSYEQYF
TRBD1	TRBJ1-2	NA	TRBV5-1	TGCGCCAGCAGCTTGACGACAGGGGGCCTTAGGGGCTACACCTTC	CASSLTTGGLRGYTF
TRBD1	TRBJ1-2	NA	TRBV11-2	TGTGCCAGCAGCTTCCACAGGGGCACCAACTATGGCTACACCTTC	CASSFHRGTNYGYTF
NA	TRBJ2-3	NA	TRBV5-1	TGCGCCAGCAGCTGGCCCCGGGACACAGATACGCAGTATTTT	CASSWPRDTDTQYF
TRBD2	TRBJ2-1	once	TRBV6-1	TGTGCCAGCAGAGGGAGGCGGGGGGGATCCGATGAGCAGTTCTTC	CASRGRRGGSDEQFF
TRBD2	TRBJ2-2	NA	TRBV5-1	TGCGCCAGCAGCCAGGGACTAGCGGGGACCGGGGAGCTGTTTTTT	CASSQGLAGTGELFF
NA	TRBJ2-1	NA	TRBV11-2	TGTGCCAGCAGCTTATCTACTCTCGATGAGCAGTTCTTC	CASSLSTLDEQFF
TRBD2	TRBJ2-7	NA	TRBV28	TGTGCCAGCAGTTTCCTAGCGGGAGGGAACTACGAGCAGTACTTC	CASSFLAGGNYEQYF
NA	TRBJ1-2	few	TRBV6-1	TGTGCCAGCAGTGAAGAGGGTACAGGGTCCTATGGCTACACCTTC	CASSEEGTGSYGYTF
NA	TRBJ2-3	NA	TRBV28	TGTGCCAGCAGTTTAATAGGGGCTAGCACAGATACGCAGTATTTT	CASSLIGASTDTQYF
NA	TRBJ2-5	few	TRBV4-1	TGCGCCAGCAGCCAAGGGAGGACTCAAGAGACCCAGTACTTC	CASSQGRTQETQYF
NA	TRBJ2-5	NA	TRBV30	TGTGCTTGGACCCGCAGGGAGACCCAGTACTTC	CAWTRRETQYF
NA	TRBJ1-1	NA	TRBV29-1	TGCAGCGTTGTTGGGGCGGGGGCGGAAGCTTTCTTT	CSVVGAGAEAFF
NA	TRBJ1-2	NA	TRBV7-8	TGTGCCAGCAGCCCAGATGGGGGCTTCGGACCAAACTATGGCTACACCTTC	CASSPDGGFGPNYGYTF
NA	TRBJ1-4	few	TRBV4-2	TGTGCCAGCAGCCAAGATCCAGGGACTAATGAAAAACTGTTTTTT	CASSQDPGTNEKLFF
NA	TRBJ2-7	NA	TRBV4-3	TGCGCCAGCAGCCTCGACAGGTTTGGGTTGGAGCAGTACTTC	CASSLDRFGLEQYF
NA	TRBJ2-5	NA	TRBV29-1	TGCAGCGTCTTGACGGGCCAAGAGACCCAGTACTTC	CSVLTGQETQYF
TRBD1	TRBJ2-1	few	TRBV18	TGTGCCAGCTCACCATCACAGGGGGTAGGCCGTAATGAGCAGTTCTTC	CASSPSQGVGRNEQFF
NA	TRBJ2-5	NA	TRBV30	TGTGCCTGGAGTGTAAGCCTACAAGAGACCCAGTACTTC	CAWSVSLQETQYF
NA	TRBJ2-2	NA	TRBV19	TGTGCCAGTAGTTTACAGTACACCGGGGAGCTGTTTTTT	CASSLQYTGELFF
NA	TRBJ2-7	NA	TRBV7-7	TGTGCTAGCAGCTCATCTGGGGGCCACGAGCAGTACTTC	CASSSSGGHEQYF
NA	TRBJ2-1	few	TRBV30	TGTGCCTGGAGTTTAGCTCACAATGAGCAGTTCTTC	CAWSLAHNEQFF
NA	TRBJ1-4	NA	TRBV2	TGTGCCAGCAGAGGGGGACAAACTACAACTAATGAAAAACTGTTTTTT	CASRGGQTTTNEKLFF
TRBD1	TRBJ1-2	NA	TRBV5-1	TGCGCCAGCAGCGCCGGGACAGGGTTCTATGGCTACACCTTC	CASSAGTGFYGYTF
TRBD1	TRBJ2-3	few	TRBV5-1	TGCGCCAGCAGCCGGGGCGGGACAGGATTATCAGATACGCAGTATTTT	CASSRGGTGLSDTQYF
TRBD1	TRBJ2-5	NA	TRBV5-1	TGCGCCAGCAGTCCATATAGCAGGGGGAGATCGGAGACCCAGTACTTC	CASSPYSRGRSETQYF
NA	TRBJ2-7	NA	TRBV6-1	TGTGCCAGCAGTGTTCTAGTAGCCTCCTACGAGCAGTACTTC	CASSVLVASYEQYF
TRBD1	TRBJ2-7	NA	TRBV29-1	TGCAGCGTTGAAGATCCGACAGGGAAGTACTTC	CSVEDPTGKYF
TRBD1	TRBJ1-1	few	TRBV5-5	TGTGCCAGCAGCTTGAGGGGGCTCACTGAAGCTTTCTTT	CASSLRGLTEAFF
NA	TRBJ2-7	NA	TRBV5-8	TGTGCCAGCAGCCGACGGGAGTCTGTGGGTTCCTACGAGCAGTACTTC	CASSRRESVGSYEQYF
TRBD2	TRBJ2-3	NA	TRBV9	TGTGCCAGCAGCGTAGCCGGTAGCGGGAGGTTAGCAGATACGCAGTATTTT	CASSVAGSGRLADTQYF
TRBD2	TRBJ2-2	NA	TRBV30	TGTGCCTGGAGGGTTAGCGGGAGAGACACCGGGGAGCTGTTTTTT	CAWRVSGRDTGELFF
NA	TRBJ1-6	few	TRBV30	TGTGCCTTCATATCCTCAGGGGTAAATAATTCACCCCTCCACTTT	CAFISSGVNNSPLHF
NA	TRBJ2-7	NA	TRBV6-5	TGTGCCAGCAGCCGATCCAGTCCAGAGGCAGGGGAGCAGTACTTC	CASSRSSPEAGEQYF
TRBD2	TRBJ2-7	NA	TRBV6-1	TGTGCCAGCATGGTCGCTAGCGGGGGACACGAGCAGTACTTC	CASMVASGGHEQYF
NA	TRBJ2-1	few	TRBV9	TGTGCCAGCAGCGTAGCAGCGGGTATGGGCAGATCCTCCTACAATGAGCAGTTCTTC	CASSVAAGMGRSSYNEQFF
NA	TRBJ1-2	NA	TRBV19	TGTGCCAGTAGTACCCTGCCCGGGGCGCTCAGGGGTTATGGCTACACCTTC	CASSTLPGALRGYGYTF